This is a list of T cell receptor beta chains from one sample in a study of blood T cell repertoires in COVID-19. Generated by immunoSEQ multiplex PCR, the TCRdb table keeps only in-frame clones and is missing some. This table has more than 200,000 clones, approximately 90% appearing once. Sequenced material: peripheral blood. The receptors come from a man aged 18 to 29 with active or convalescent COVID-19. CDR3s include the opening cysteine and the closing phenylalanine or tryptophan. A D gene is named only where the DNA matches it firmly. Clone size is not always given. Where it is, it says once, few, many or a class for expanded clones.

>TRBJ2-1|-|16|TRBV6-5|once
TGTGCCAGCAGTTACCGGCAGTCTAGCGTCTACAATGAGCAGTTCTTC
CASSYRQSSVYNEQFF
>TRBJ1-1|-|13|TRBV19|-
TGTGCCAGTAGTATGTACCTAAACACTGAAGCTTTCTTT
CASSMYLNTEAFF
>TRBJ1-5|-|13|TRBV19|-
TGTGCCAGTAGTTACAGGGTTAATCAGCCCCAGCATTTT
CASSYRVNQPQHF
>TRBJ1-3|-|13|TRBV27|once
TGTGCCAGCCGCAGGGTAGGAGGAAACACCATATATTTT
CASRRVGGNTIYF
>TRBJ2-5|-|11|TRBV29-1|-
TGCATGCACCCTCCGGGGGAGACCCAGTACTTC
CMHPPGETQYF
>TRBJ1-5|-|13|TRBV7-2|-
TGTGCCAGCAGTTGGACAACTGATCAGCCCCAGCATTTT
CASSWTTDQPQHF
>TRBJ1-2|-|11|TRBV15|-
TGTGCCACCAGCAGAGGCGGGGGCTACACCTTC
CATSRGGGYTF
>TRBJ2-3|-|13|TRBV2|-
TGTGCCAGCAGTGTGTTGAGAACAGATACGCAGTATTTT
CASSVLRTDTQYF
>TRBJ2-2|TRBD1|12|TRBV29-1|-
TGCAGCGTGGACAGGGAGACCGGGGAGCTGTTTTTT
CSVDRETGELFF
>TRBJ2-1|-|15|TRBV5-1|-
TGCGCCAGCAGCTTGGAGAATATAGACTACAATGAGCAGTTCTTC
CASSLENIDYNEQFF
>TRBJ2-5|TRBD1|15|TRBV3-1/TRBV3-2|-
TGTGCCAGCAGCCAAGTTCGAGGGGGCAGGGAGACCCAGTACTTC
CASSQVRGGRETQYF
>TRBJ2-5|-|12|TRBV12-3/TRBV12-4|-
TGTGCCAGCAGCTATGGGGGGGAGACCCAGTACTTC
CASSYGGETQYF
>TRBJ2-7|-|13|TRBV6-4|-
TGTGCCAGCAGTGTTAGGCCTCGGGACGAGCAGTACTTC
CASSVRPRDEQYF
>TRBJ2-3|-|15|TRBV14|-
TGTGCCAGCAGCCTCCTTGACAGTTACACAGATACGCAGTATTTT
CASSLLDSYTDTQYF
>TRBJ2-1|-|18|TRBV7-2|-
TGTGCCAGCAGCTTATCCAGCGCCTTCGGGACTGGAGGCAATGAGCAGTTCTTC
CASSLSSAFGTGGNEQFF
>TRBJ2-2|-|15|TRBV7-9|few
TGTGCCAGCAGCGTACCCGGGACGAACACCGGGGAGCTGTTTTTT
CASSVPGTNTGELFF
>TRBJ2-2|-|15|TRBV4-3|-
TGCGCCAGCAGCCAAGATGAGAGGTTGGCCGGGGAGCTGTTTTTT
CASSQDERLAGELFF
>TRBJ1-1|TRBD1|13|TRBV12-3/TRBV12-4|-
TGTGCCAGCAGCAGGGGACAGATAACTGAAGCTTTCTTT
CASSRGQITEAFF
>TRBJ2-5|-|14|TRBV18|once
TGTGCCAGCTCACCACCTTCCCAGCGGGAGACCCAGTACTTC
CASSPPSQRETQYF
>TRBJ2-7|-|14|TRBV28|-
TGTGCCAGCAGAGTTTCAGGGGCCATTTACGAGCAGTACTTC
CASRVSGAIYEQYF
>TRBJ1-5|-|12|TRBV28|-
TGTGCCAGCAGTGTACTGAGTCAGCCCCAGCATTTT
CASSVLSQPQHF
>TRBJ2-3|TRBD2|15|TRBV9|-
TGTGCCAGCAGCGTCCTAGCGGGGAACACAGATACGCAGTATTTT
CASSVLAGNTDTQYF
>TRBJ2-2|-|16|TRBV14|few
TGTGCCAGCAGCCCACGGACAGTAGTAGACACCGGGGAGCTGTTTTTT
CASSPRTVVDTGELFF
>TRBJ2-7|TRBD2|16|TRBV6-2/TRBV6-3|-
TGTGCCAGCAGTTACCTCCCAGCGGGAGAGGCCTACGAGCAGTACTTC
CASSYLPAGEAYEQYF
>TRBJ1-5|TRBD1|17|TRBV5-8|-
TGTGCCAGCAGCTGGGGACAGGGGGCTCTTAAAAACCAGCCCCAGCATTTT
CASSWGQGALKNQPQHF
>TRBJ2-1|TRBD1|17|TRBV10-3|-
TGTGCCATCAGTGAGTCAGTAGGGACAGGGGTGGACGATGAGCAGTTCTTC
CAISESVGTGVDDEQFF
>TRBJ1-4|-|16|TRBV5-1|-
TGCGCCAGCAGCTACGGACAGACCGCAACTAATGAAAAACTGTTTTTT
CASSYGQTATNEKLFF
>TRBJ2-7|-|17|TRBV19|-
TGTGCCAGTAGTATAAGGAGGTTCTACGTTCCGGGTTACGAGCAGTACTTC
CASSIRRFYVPGYEQYF
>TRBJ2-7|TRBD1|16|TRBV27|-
TGTGCCAGCAGTTTATCAGCCGGGACAGGCTCCTACGAGCAGTACTTC
CASSLSAGTGSYEQYF
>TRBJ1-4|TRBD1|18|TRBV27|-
TGTGCCAGCAGTCCACAGGGGACCTTGGTGCGAGCTAATGAAAAACTGTTTTTT
CASSPQGTLVRANEKLFF
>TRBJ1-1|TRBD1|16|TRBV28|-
TGTGCCAGCAGTTTATGGGCGGACAGGTCGAACACTGAAGCTTTCTTT
CASSLWADRSNTEAFF
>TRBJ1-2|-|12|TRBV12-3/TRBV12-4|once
TGTGCCAGCAGTCGACAGGTCTATGGCTACACCTTC
CASSRQVYGYTF
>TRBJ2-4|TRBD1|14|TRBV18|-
TGTGCCAGCTCACCTCGGACAGGGGAGGGCATTCAGTACTTC
CASSPRTGEGIQYF
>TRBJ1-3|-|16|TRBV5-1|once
TGCGCCAGCAGCTCAAGCGACAGGAGACTAGGAAACACCATATATTTT
CASSSSDRRLGNTIYF
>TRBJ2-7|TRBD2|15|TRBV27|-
TGTGCCAGCAGTTTAACGAGCGGGGGGCCCCTCGAGCAGTACTTC
CASSLTSGGPLEQYF
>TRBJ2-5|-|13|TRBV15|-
TGTGCCACCAGCGTGGACTTACAAGAGACCCAGTACTTC
CATSVDLQETQYF
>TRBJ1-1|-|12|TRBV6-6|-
TGTGCCAGCAGTTACAGGACAGTGGAAGCTTTCTTT
CASSYRTVEAFF
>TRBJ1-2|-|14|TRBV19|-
TGTGCCAGTAGTAGGACCAGCTCCGGCGGGGGCTACACCTTC
CASSRTSSGGGYTF
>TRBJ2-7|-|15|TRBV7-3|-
TGTGCCAGCAGCTTAGGGGGGGCTAGTGTCTACGAGCAGTACTTC
CASSLGGASVYEQYF
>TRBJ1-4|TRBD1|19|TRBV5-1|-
TGCGCCAGCAGCTCCCCCGGGGCAGGGGGCGTTGGCACTAATGAAAAACTGTTTTTT
CASSSPGAGGVGTNEKLFF
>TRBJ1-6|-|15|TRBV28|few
TGTGCCAGCATTTGGGGGAGGGGGGGGAATTCACCCCTCCACTTT
CASIWGRGGNSPLHF
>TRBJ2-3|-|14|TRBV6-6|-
TGTGCCAGCAGGGACGGGGGGCAACGAGATACGCAGTATTTT
CASRDGGQRDTQYF
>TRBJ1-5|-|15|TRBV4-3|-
TGCGCCAGCAGCCAAGGTTATGGCGGGAATCAGCCCCAGCATTTT
CASSQGYGGNQPQHF
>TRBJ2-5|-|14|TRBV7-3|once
TGTGCCAGCAGCTTAACCTCGAGCCACGAGACCCAGTACTTC
CASSLTSSHETQYF
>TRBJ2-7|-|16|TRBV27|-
TGTGCCAGCAGTCACCAACCAGCCGACAGCTCCTACGAGCAGTACTTC
CASSHQPADSSYEQYF
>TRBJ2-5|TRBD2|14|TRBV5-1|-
TGCGCCAGCAAGGGATTAGCGGGGAAAGAGACCCAGTACTTC
CASKGLAGKETQYF
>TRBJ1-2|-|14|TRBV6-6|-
TGTGCCAGCAGCCCAGGAGGGCCAAACTATGGCTACACCTTC
CASSPGGPNYGYTF
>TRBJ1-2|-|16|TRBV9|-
TGTGCCAGCAGCCCCCCAGCAGGGGAGCGCTTCTATGGCTACACCTTC
CASSPPAGERFYGYTF
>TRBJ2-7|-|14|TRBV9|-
TGTGCCAGCAGCGCGGCGGGGACGGCATACGAGCAGTACTTC
CASSAAGTAYEQYF
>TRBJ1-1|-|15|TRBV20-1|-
TGCAGTGCTAGTAATCCGGGGGGAGCAAACACTGAAGCTTTCTTT
CSASNPGGANTEAFF
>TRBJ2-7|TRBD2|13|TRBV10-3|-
TGTGCCATCGCGGGACTAGCGGGGGAAAGGGGGGACTTC
CAIAGLAGERGDF
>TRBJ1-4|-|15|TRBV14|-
TGTGCCAGCAGCCAAAGGGGCTTCCCTAATGAAAAACTGTTTTTT
CASSQRGFPNEKLFF
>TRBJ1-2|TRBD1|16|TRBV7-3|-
TGTGCCAGCAGCCCAGGGGTGGGACAGGGATATGACGGCTACACCTTC
CASSPGVGQGYDGYTF
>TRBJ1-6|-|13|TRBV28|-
TGTGCCAGCAGTCCTCCACAGGGATCACCCCTCCACTTT
CASSPPQGSPLHF
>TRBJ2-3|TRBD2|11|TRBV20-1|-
TGCAGTACTAGCGGGGGAGATACGCAGTATTTT
CSTSGGDTQYF
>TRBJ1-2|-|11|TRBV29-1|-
TGCAGCGTTGGCTACAACTATGGCTACACCTTC
CSVGYNYGYTF
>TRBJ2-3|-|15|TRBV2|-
TGTGCCAGCAGCGCAGACTCGGTAGCAGCGGATACGCAGTATTTT
CASSADSVAADTQYF
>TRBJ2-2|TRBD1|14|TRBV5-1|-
TGCGCCAGCAGCGGGACAGGGGTCACCGGGGAGCTGTTTTTT
CASSGTGVTGELFF
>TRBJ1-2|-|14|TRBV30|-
TGTGCCTGGAGTGCTATGGGGCGTGGGTATGGCTACACCTTC
CAWSAMGRGYGYTF
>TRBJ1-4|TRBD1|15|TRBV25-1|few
TGTGCCAGCGCGAGAGGGACAGGGCTTAATGAAAAACTGTTTTTT
CASARGTGLNEKLFF